This T cell receptor beta chain was recorded in a study of T cells in Graves' hyperthyroidism and ophthalmopathy. RNA transcripts yielded amplified TCR beta CDR3 regions. Primed by the HTBI set, a first-round RT-PCR was run on the TCR CDR3. TCRdb processed the multiplex PCR reads anew with MiXCR; each CDR3 protein has one entry. The repertoire holds 380,000 or so distinct CDR3 sequences, with around 13% as singletons. Hyperthyroidism patients were newly diagnosed, had disease duration under 2 months, and were aged 18 to 65 years. Diagnosis relied on clinical symptoms, serum thyroxine and TRAb, thyroid ultrasound and orbital computed tomography. 9 to 10 ml fresh peripheral blood yielded the PBMCs. Study-level findings and limits: Most expanded thyroid clonotypes above 0.001 recurred in blood.

There are 15 residues in the CDR3. Germline V gives CDR1 MNHGY, CDR2 SVAAGI. Trimming cost V 3 bases and J 3 bases, with 15 bases left between them. A word on this clonotype: Its matching antigen is unknown.

This chain connects TRBV6-9 to TRBJ2-7; D is uncertain. The sequenced material came from blood. The receptor was derived from a woman in her twenties or thirties with Graves' hyperthyroidism. CDR3 sequence: CASSYLNPPNYEQYF. CDR3 nucleotide sequence: TGTGCCAGCAGTTACCTGAACCCCCCCAACTACGAGCAGTACTTC.